What follows is one T cell receptor beta chain and its context. The antigen remains undetermined. The sample is drawn from a study of CXCR3-negative and CXCR3-positive naive CD8 T cells. Study-wide results and caveats: Post-cryopreservation CXCR3 expression was partly diminished, and the bulk of assays employed fresh PBMCs. Hydrophobicity was higher for TRB CDR3s found in CXCR3-positive naive cells than in CXCR3-negative naive cells. Naive CXCR3-positive and CXCR3-negative cells shared similar TRBV-TRBJ usage, unlike memory cells. Naive subsets were similarly diverse, while memory CD8+ repertoires were much less diverse.

Naivety in CD8+ T cells corresponded to a CD45RO-CCR7+CD27+CD95- phenotype. With UMI labels, 5' RACE was used to prepare the TRB cDNA libraries. With the 5' RACE reads reprocessed, TCRdb shows one record per CDR3 protein and no DNA. This specimen shows around 160,000 distinct CDR3 sequences; the ten leading clones hold under 0.35%. Germline-derived CDR1 and CDR2 are MNHEY and SMNVEV (reference sequence). This CDR3 has 11 residues. The TCR sequence derives from a human donor in good health. Some clones in this sample may be carry-over from other donors' samples. The sequencing sample was made of naive CXCR3+ CD8+ T cells from blood. Subset given: CD45RO-CCR7+CD27+CD95- naive CD8+ T cells expressing CXCR3 (TNR3+). The chain joins TRBV27 to TRBJ2-7; checking the TCRdb D call of TRBD2 is not possible without DNA. The CDR3: CASSYGREQYF.